Following are 9 T cell receptor beta chains from one sample sequenced in a study of shared clonotypes between healthy human individuals. The assay was immunoSEQ multiplex PCR, and TCRdb's table has in-frame clones only and misses some. Here the sample spans 490,000 or so clones, around 79% being singletons. The sequenced material came from PBMCs. The receptors were gathered from a woman in her thirties or forties in good health. Some clones in this sample may be carry-over from other donors' samples.

CDR3 sequence (DNA): TGCGCCAGCAGTGAGTCTTCCACGGGTGGGCTGAACTATGGCTACACCTTC. Translated, it gives CASSESSTGGLNYGYTF. This chain connects TRBV10-2 to TRBJ1-2; the D is unclear. V was pared by 0 bases and J by 2 bases, with 16 bases between. The CDR3 consists of 17 residues. The germline gives CDR1 WSHSY, CDR2 SAAADI.

This clone was picked up one time. This chain joins TRBV14 and TRBJ2-6; D remains ambiguous. Germline V gives CDR1 SGHDN, CDR2 FVKESK. Trimming removed 4 bases at V and 0 bases at J, with 7 bases between. This CDR3 is 15 amino acids long. CDR3 loop: CASSPTNSGANVLTF. CDR3 nucleotides: TGTGCCAGCAGCCCGACGAACTCTGGGGCCAACGTCCTGACTTTC.

V gene TRBV7-2 combines with J gene TRBJ2-2, with D maybe TRBD2 (5 bases). The CDR3 length is 14 residues. Germline V gene data show CDR1 as SGHTA and CDR2 as FQGNSA. Trimming pared 5 bases from V and 4 bases from J, leaving 11 bases between. CDR3 in amino acids: CASSLRLITGELFF. CDR3 sequence (DNA): TGTGCCAGCAGCCTCAGACTAATCACCGGGGAGCTGTTTTTT.

The chain has TRBV7-7 and TRBJ2-3, with D uncertain. CDR3 length: 15 amino acids. Trimming left V 1 base short and J 0 bases short, with 8 bases between. Germline-derived CDR1 and CDR2 are SSHAT and FNYEAQ (reference sequence). The CDR3 loop reads CASSLGSASTDTQYF. The CDR3 bases are TGTGCCAGCAGCTTAGGTTCAGCTAGCACAGATACGCAGTATTTT.

The chain is built from TRBV29-1 and TRBJ2-4; 8 positions agree with TRBD1. V dropped 7 bases and J dropped 8; count of bases not matched to a gene: 16. CDR1 and CDR2 from the germline V gene are SQVTM and ANQGSEA. CDR3 size: 15 residues. The CDR3 region is CSARRVQGATDIQYF. CDR3 coding DNA: TGCAGCGCCCGAAGGGTTCAGGGGGCGACGGACATTCAGTACTTC.

The chain has TRBV28 and TRBJ2-7; 8 nucleotides agree with TRBD1. V lost 1 base, J lost 5 bases, and 4 bases stayed unmatched. The CDR3 consists of 14 residues. The germline gives CDR1 MDHEN, CDR2 SYDVKM. The CDR3 reads CASSLLQGVNEQYF. The CDR3 region has the DNA TGTGCCAGCAGTTTATTACAGGGGGTAAACGAGCAGTACTTC. Complete variable domain (other parts from reference TRBV28 and TRBJ2-7): DVKVTQSSRYLVKRTGEKVFLECVQDMDHENMFWYRQDPGLGLRLIYFSYDVKMKEKGDIPEGYSVSREKKERFSLILESASTNQTSMYLCASSLLQGVNEQYFGPGTRLTVT.

V and J are TRBV14 and TRBJ2-7, with TRBD2 matching 10 bases. Trimming cost V 2 bases and J 4 bases; bases outside gene matches: 8. From germline, CDR1 is SGHDN and CDR2 FVKESK. The CDR3 loop spans 16 amino acids. The CDR3 loop reads CASSQTRASGRYEQYF. CDR3 coding DNA: TGTGCCAGCAGCCAAACCAGGGCTAGCGGGAGATACGAGCAGTACTTC.

A single count supports this clone. The V gene is TRBV13, the J gene TRBJ2-3; no reliable D call. Germline CDR1 and CDR2: PRHDT and FYEKMQ (reference sequence). This CDR3 contains 9 residues. V was pared by 10 bases and J by 2 bases, with 1 base between. The CDR3 loop reads CATTDTQYF. CDR3 nucleotides: TGTGCCACCACAGATACGCAGTATTTT.

The V gene is TRBV28, the J gene TRBJ2-7; 8 bases align to TRBD2. Germline V gene sequence: CDR1 MDHEN, CDR2 SYDVKM. Trimming cost V 4 bases and J 4 bases; bases outside gene matches: 9. The CDR3 is 15 amino acids. The CDR3 loop is CASSSGTSRGYEQYF. The DNA for the CDR3 is TGTGCCAGCAGTTCCGGGACTAGTAGGGGTTACGAGCAGTACTTC. Using reference TRBV28 and TRBJ2-7 for the parts outside the CDR3, the full variable domain is DVKVTQSSRYLVKRTGEKVFLECVQDMDHENMFWYRQDPGLGLRLIYFSYDVKMKEKGDIPEGYSVSREKKERFSLILESASTNQTSMYLCASSSGTSRGYEQYFGPGTRLTVT.